Listed here are 26 T cell receptor beta chains from one sample, sequenced in a study of blood T cell repertoires in COVID-19. The table came from immunoSEQ multiplex PCR; TCRdb's copy has only in-frame clones and leaves some out. The table lists about 54,000 clones, roughly 90% of them singletons. The sample taken for sequencing was peripheral blood. These receptors all stem from a man aged 55 to 70 with active COVID-19.

CDR3 nucleotide sequence: TGTGCCAGCAGTTACCAGGGGTCCGACCCCTATGGCTACACCTTC. This encodes CASSYQGSDPYGYTF. The chain recombines TRBV6-5 with TRBJ1-2; perhaps TRBD1 as D (6 bases). The CDR3 covers 15 residues. V was trimmed by 2 bases and J by 4 bases, leaving 14 bases between them. Per the germline V gene, CDR1 is MNHEY and CDR2 is SVGAGI.

Here the CDR3 reads CASSYVSGYNEKLFF. CDR3 coding DNA: TGTGCCAGCAGTTACGTGTCGGGGTATAATGAAAAACTGTTTTTT. V and J are TRBV6-5 and TRBJ1-4; D remains unclear. Trimming left V 2 bases short and J 4 bases short, with 11 bases between. Germline lookup yields CDR1 MNHEY and CDR2 SVGAGI. CDR3 length equals 15 residues.

This rearrangement joins TRBV4-1 to TRBJ2-7; perhaps TRBD1 as D (6 bases). CDR3 length: 15 residues. Trimming took off 1 base at V and 1 base at J, with 11 bases between the two ends. Per the germline V gene, CDR1 is MGHRA and CDR2 is YSYEKL. The CDR3 spells CASSQGWTASYEQYF. CDR3 in DNA: TGCGCCAGCAGCCAAGGTTGGACAGCGTCCTACGAGCAGTACTTC.

This clone was seen a handful of times. V gene TRBV19 combines with J gene TRBJ1-5; D not certain. This CDR3 spans 12 amino acids. V lost 7 bases to trimming and J lost 4 bases, with 8 bases between them. Per germline, CDR1 LNHDA and CDR2 SQIVND (reference sequence). The CDR3 sequence: CASMGGNQPQHF. The CDR3 DNA reads as TGTGCCAGTATGGGAGGGAATCAGCCCCAGCATTTT.

The chain is built from TRBV24-1 and TRBJ2-7; 11 positions match TRBD2. This CDR3 has 15 amino acids. The V gene end was trimmed by 1 base and the J gene end by 2 bases; junction bases not matched to a gene: 0. Per the germline V gene, CDR1 is KGHDR and CDR2 is SFDVKD. CDR3 nucleotides: TGTGCCACCAGTGATTTACTAGCGGGGGCCTACGAGCAGTACTTC. Translating gives CATSDLLAGAYEQYF.

The chain joins TRBV2 to TRBJ1-5; D gene ambiguous. CDR1 is SNHLY, CDR2 FYNNEI, per germline. Trimming shortened V by 4 bases and J by 3 bases, and 10 bases separated the two germline ends. This CDR3 region has 14 residues. For the CDR3, the DNA is TGTGCCAGCAGTGCGCAGGCAATCAATCAGCCCCAGCATTTT. Translated, it gives CASSAQAINQPQHF.

The V gene is TRBV5-1, the J gene TRBJ1-6, with TRBD1 identical over 10 bases. CDR3 length equals 16 residues. Trimming removed 4 bases from V and 6 bases from J; junction bases left unmatched: 7. Germline V CDR1 and CDR2: SGHRS, YFSETQ. The CDR3 DNA reads as TGCGCCAGCAGCCCGCAAGGACAGGGGGTTAATTCACCCCTCCACTTT. Amino acids: CASSPQGQGVNSPLHF.

The chain has TRBV5-6 and TRBJ1-2; TRBD1 aligns across 7 bases. This CDR3 has 16 amino acids. V was pared by 9 bases and J by 3 bases, with 17 bases of the junction left unmatched. Germline CDR1 and CDR2: SGHDT and YYEEEE. DNA of the CDR3: TGTGCCACCAAATCCATTGACAGGGAATATTACTATGGCTACACCTTC. This sequence encodes CATKSIDREYYYGYTF.

The V gene is TRBV15, the J gene TRBJ2-3; D possibly corresponds to TRBD1 (5 bases). Germline V lookup: CDR1 LNHNV, CDR2 YYDKDF (reference sequence). Trimming removed 1 base at V and 6 bases at J, with 5 bases between. This CDR3 has 12 residues. The CDR3 nucleotides are TGTGCCACCAGCAGAGGACAGGATACGCAGTATTTT. Translation gives CATSRGQDTQYF.

V gene TRBV7-2 combines with J gene TRBJ1-3, with D perhaps matching TRBD1 (6 bases). Trimming stripped 4 bases from V and 4 bases from J, with 8 bases between. The CDR3 covers 13 residues. Germline values: CDR1 SGHTA, CDR2 FQGNSA. The CDR3 nucleotides read TGTGCCAGCAGCTCAGGACAGGGAAACACCATATATTTT. Translated: CASSSGQGNTIYF.

The rearrangement links TRBV21-1 to TRBJ2-3; whether TRBD2, the table's D call, matches the DNA was not checked. TRBV21-1 is a pseudogene segment. CDR3 length equals 17 residues. Here the CDR3 DNA reads TGTGCCAGCAGCAAAGCGCCCCCAGCGGGAGGGCCGGATACGCAGTATTTT. It yields the protein CASSKAPPAGGPDTQYF.

The V and J genes are TRBV25-1 and TRBJ2-7, with 10 bases aligning to TRBD2. J gave up 3 bases and V 5 bases, and 7 bases lay outside the gene matches. This CDR3 comprises 15 residues. CDR1 and CDR2 (germline): MGHDK, SYGVNS. CDR3 region: CASSSQREGLYEQYF. CDR3 DNA sequence: TGTGCCAGCAGTTCCCAGCGGGAGGGCCTCTACGAGCAGTACTTC.

This clone was recorded once. The rearrangement links TRBV28 to TRBJ2-7; TRBD1 agrees at 9 bases. In germline, CDR1 is MDHEN, CDR2 SYDVKM. The length of the CDR3 is 15 residues. Trimming took 7 bases from V and 0 from J; bases not matched to a gene: 7. This CDR3 is CASTGTGGRSYEQYF. As DNA, the CDR3 is TGTGCCAGCACCGGAACAGGGGGCCGCTCCTACGAGCAGTACTTC.

This chain connects TRBV11-2 to TRBJ2-5; 10 bases agree with TRBD1. CDR1 is SGHAT and CDR2 is FQNNGV in the germline V gene. Trimming took 1 base from V and 5 from J; bases not matched to a gene: 4. The CDR3 is 15 residues long. The CDR3 spells CASSLGDRGVETQYF. CDR3 DNA: TGTGCCAGCAGCTTAGGGGACAGGGGCGTGGAGACCCAGTACTTC.

V usage is TRBV4-1 and J usage is TRBJ1-2, with 8 bases that match TRBD1. The V gene end was trimmed by 0 bases and the J gene end by 2 bases; junction bases not matched to a gene: 5. Germline CDR1 is MGHRA and CDR2 is YSYEKL. CDR3 size: 16 residues. CDR3 sequence: CASSQDRQGRNYGYTF. DNA of the CDR3: TGCGCCAGCAGCCAAGACCGACAGGGGCGGAACTATGGCTACACCTTC.

This chain uses TRBV12-3 or TRBV12-4 with TRBJ2-7; the D is unclear. V was cut by 3 bases and J by 3 bases, with 6 bases left in between. The CDR3 spans 12 residues. CDR3 loop: CASSLGFYEQYF. Written as DNA, the CDR3 is TGTGCCAGCAGTTTGGGCTTCTACGAGCAGTACTTC.

This sequence joins TRBV9 and TRBJ2-1, with 9 positions matching TRBD2. There are 15 residues in the CDR3. Germline CDR1 and CDR2: SGDLS and YYNGEE. The ends lost 1 base at V and 5 bases at J; junction bases unmatched: 4. This chain's CDR3 is CASSVRTSVDNEQFF. The CDR3 DNA is TGTGCCAGCAGCGTAAGGACTAGCGTCGACAATGAGCAGTTCTTC.

This rearrangement joins TRBV30 to TRBJ1-1, with TRBD1 matching over 8 bases. The CDR3 runs 12 residues. CDR1 GTSNPN and CDR2 SVGIG come from the germline V gene (reference sequence). V lost 3 bases and J lost 11; bases outside the gene matches: 8. The CDR3 sequence is CAWRGTGKVAFF. Here the CDR3 DNA reads TGTGCCTGGAGGGGGACAGGCAAGGTGGCTTTCTTT.

This clone came up a few times. The V and J genes are TRBV9 and TRBJ2-1; TRBD2 aligns across 16 bases. The CDR3 loop spans 20 amino acids. Germline-derived CDR1 and CDR2 are SGDLS and YYNGEE. V was pared by 3 bases and J by 6 bases, with 15 bases of the junction left unmatched. The CDR3 protein is CASSASGQLGTSGRGNEQFF. The CDR3 bases are TGTGCCAGCAGCGCGTCGGGACAGTTAGGGACTAGCGGGAGGGGCAATGAGCAGTTCTTC.

The rearrangement links TRBV9 to TRBJ2-3; TRBD2 might be the D (5 bases). The CDR3 consists of 13 residues. V lost 0 bases, J lost 6 bases, and 8 bases lay in between. Germline lookup yields CDR1 SGDLS and CDR2 YYNGEE. This CDR3 is CASSVVERDTQYF. CDR3 nucleotides: TGTGCCAGCAGCGTAGTGGAGCGGGATACGCAGTATTTT.

The gene calls are TRBV9 and TRBJ2-3; 10 positions agree with TRBD2. The CDR3 extends over 17 amino acids. V lost 0 bases to trimming and J lost 11 bases; unmatched junction nucleotides: 15. The germline V gene encodes CDR1 SGDLS and CDR2 YYNGEE. The CDR3 DNA sequence: TGTGCCAGCAGCGTAGCTCGAAGTAGCGGGAGGTCCGCTAGGCAGTATTTT. Protein sequence: CASSVARSSGRSARQYF.

J is TRBJ2-7 and V is TRBV28, with D possibly being TRBD2 (5 bases). Germline-derived CDR1 and CDR2 are MDHEN and SYDVKM. V was cut by 7 bases and J by 2 bases, with 12 bases left in between. The length of the CDR3 is 13 residues. The CDR3: CASILSGTYEQYF. The DNA for the CDR3 is TGTGCCAGCATCCTCTCGGGGACCTACGAGCAGTACTTC.

V usage is TRBV9 and J usage is TRBJ1-1; D gene ambiguous. V shed 3 bases and J shed 1 base, with 10 bases lying between them. This CDR3 contains 14 residues. Germline values: CDR1 SGDLS, CDR2 YYNGEE. CDR3 sequence (DNA): TGTGCCAGCAGCGCCCCGAGCCAGAACACTGAAGCTTTCTTT. Its protein is CASSAPSQNTEAFF.

The chain employs TRBV5-1 and TRBJ2-7, with a possible D match to TRBD1 (5 bases). The germline V gene encodes CDR1 SGHRS and CDR2 YFSETQ. V shed 3 bases and J shed 9 bases, with 13 bases lying between them. The CDR3 has 12 amino acids. CDR3 sequence (DNA): TGCGCCAGCAGCTCGGACACACTCGGGCAGTACTTC. This gives the protein CASSSDTLGQYF.

The V gene is TRBV6-5, the J gene TRBJ1-4; D uncertain. V gave up 0 bases and J gave up 5 bases, with 10 bases separating them. CDR1 and CDR2 (germline): MNHEY, SVGAGI. The CDR3 length is 15 residues. In DNA, the CDR3 is TGTGCCAGCAGTTACTCGGGCAATAGGAATGAAAAACTGTTTTTT. Encoded protein: CASSYSGNRNEKLFF.

The chain combines TRBV5-1 with TRBJ2-3, with a weak D call TRBD2 (6 bases). Germline loops: CDR1 SGHRS, CDR2 YFSETQ. This CDR3 has 18 amino acids. V lost 1 base and J 1 base, leaving 19 bases between the germline ends. In DNA, the CDR3 is TGCGCCAGCAGCTTGACGTACAATATCGGGGGTGGCACAGATACGCAGTATTTT. Translating it yields CASSLTYNIGGGTDTQYF.